This T cell receptor beta chain was identified during a study of shared clonotypes between healthy human individuals. Using immunoSEQ multiplex PCR, the repertoire was profiled, and TCRdb retains in-frame clones only, with some absent. Seen here are 1,500,000 or so clones, around 97% observed once, and the top ten hold more than 0.9%. The sample was naive CD4+ T cells sorted from blood. Subset here: CD45RA+ positively selected. The TCR was taken from a young man in good health.

The CDR3 coding sequence is TGTGCCAGCAGCCCCCCCAGAGACGGCCACTACGAGCAGTACTTC. Its protein is CASSPPRDGHYEQYF. V is TRBV7-9 and J is TRBJ2-7; D gene uncertain. The CDR3 has 15 residues. V was shortened by 5 bases and J by 3 bases, with 17 bases between the two germline ends. The germline gives CDR1 SEHNR, CDR2 FQNEAQ (reference sequence).